These T cell receptor beta chains were read from a single sample in a study of blood T cell repertoires in COVID-19. The repertoire was sequenced with immunoSEQ multiplex PCR; TCRdb's copy has only in-frame clones and lacks some. The repertoire consists of about 170,000 clones, with 86% occurring once and the leading ten covering roughly 3.3%. The sequenced sample consisted of peripheral blood. These receptors were collected from a man in his 70s with acute or convalescent COVID-19. CDR3s include the opening cysteine and the closing phenylalanine or tryptophan. Clone size is shown for a subset of rows, as once, few, many or a class of expanded clone.

j_call | v_call | clone_size | cdr3_aa
TRBJ2-3 | TRBV6-2/TRBV6-3 | few | CASSYPWVRDTQYF
TRBJ2-3 | TRBV20-1 | once | CSASARRQPTDTQYF
TRBJ1-4 | TRBV4-3 | - | CASSQPRKQTKLFF
TRBJ1-5 | TRBV4-1 | - | CASSQAWTGERPQHF
TRBJ1-2 | TRBV19 | - | CASSIWGANYGYTF
TRBJ2-5 | TRBV20-1 | once | CSASHRGQETQYF
TRBJ1-4 | TRBV3-1/TRBV3-2 | - | CASRAKGEKLFF
TRBJ2-5 | TRBV5-6 | once | CASSLVGGATKETQYF
TRBJ2-2 | TRBV5-1 | - | CASSFTGLRNTGELFF
TRBJ2-7 | TRBV30 | - | CAFLRENSYEQYF
TRBJ2-7 | TRBV28 | - | CASSLGQLPREQYF
TRBJ1-2 | TRBV6-6 | - | CASSYFPQESYTF
TRBJ2-2 | TRBV5-6 | - | CASSRGAANTGELFF
TRBJ1-5 | TRBV4-1 | - | CASSDVETDSNQPQHF
TRBJ1-4 | TRBV6-1 | - | CASSEKMGHPNEKLFF
TRBJ2-7 | TRBV14 | - | CASSQDMSSEQYF
TRBJ1-2 | TRBV3-1/TRBV3-2 | - | CASSQGGQQNYGYTF
TRBJ2-1 | TRBV19 | - | CASSIGQGLPYNEQFF
TRBJ2-7 | TRBV12-3/TRBV12-4 | - | CASSPDRAEQYF
TRBJ2-3 | TRBV19 | - | CASSKGLAGVMIDTQYF
TRBJ1-1 | TRBV7-9 | - | CASSRDAGDEAFF
TRBJ2-5 | TRBV3-1/TRBV3-2 | once | CASSPQGQGETQYF
TRBJ2-2 | TRBV5-4 | once | CASSRTGEHTGELFF
TRBJ2-1 | TRBV24-1 | once | CATSDVAGGPSYNEQFF
TRBJ1-1 | TRBV5-5 | - | CASSLIWGHNTEAFF
TRBJ2-7 | TRBV28 | - | CASRDSVSYEQYF
TRBJ1-2 | TRBV19 | - | CASSIDGSGPLAGYTF
TRBJ2-1 | TRBV9 | - | CASSLSRENNEQFF
TRBJ1-3 | TRBV10-1 | few | CASSESSVGNTIYF
TRBJ1-4 | TRBV5-1 | - | CASSLGQAGEKLFF
TRBJ1-3 | TRBV30 | - | CAWSVAFSGNTIYF
TRBJ2-3 | TRBV10-3 | - | CAISFSGSTVDTQYF
TRBJ2-3 | TRBV10-2 | - | CASSESSSPDTQYF
TRBJ2-7 | TRBV4-1 | - | CASSPLYAQGSYEQYF
TRBJ1-1 | TRBV20-1 | - | CSASSGTVNTEAFF
TRBJ2-3 | TRBV4-1 | - | CASSQSQSGGADTQYF